A selection of T cell receptor beta chains follows, all from one sample in a study of early T cells in non-severe SARS-CoV-2 infection. Each CDR3 protein gets one entry after TCRdb re-called the 5' RACE reads with MiXCR. The sample includes roughly 80,000 distinct CDR3 sequences, 15% to 20% of them seen just once. The specimen sequenced was whole blood. The receptors originated from an adult who was a healthcare worker with PCR-confirmed SARS-CoV-2 infection or an uninfected control (not recorded which). Both conserved end residues are part of each CDR3. D genes are given only for firm matches. For some rows the clone size is stated as once, few or many, or as a class when expanded; others skip it.

d_call clone_size j_call v_call cdr3_aa cdr3_nt
TRBD1 many TRBJ1-1 TRBV29-1 CSVGTGNTEAFF TGCAGCGTTGGGACAGGGAACACTGAAGCTTTCTTT
. . TRBJ2-7 TRBV18 CASTYGAGASYEQYF TGTGCCAGCACGTATGGGGCGGGGGCCTCCTACGAGCAGTACTTC
TRBD2 few TRBJ2-2 TRBV12-3/TRBV12-4 CASRTPLNSGGAFTGELFF TGTGCCAGCAGGACCCCCCTTAATAGCGGGGGGGCGTTCACCGGGGAGCTGTTTTTT
TRBD1 . TRBJ1-3 TRBV11-2 CASSSIFGGTVSGNTIYF TGTGCCAGCAGCTCCATTTTTGGGGGGACAGTCTCTGGAAACACCATATATTTT
. few TRBJ2-5 TRBV7-9 CASSFKGHQETQYF TGTGCCAGCAGCTTCAAGGGGCACCAAGAGACCCAGTACTTC
TRBD1 few TRBJ2-7 TRBV29-1 CSVAGTGASEQYF TGCAGCGTTGCCGGGACAGGGGCCTCCGAGCAGTACTTC
. many TRBJ1-1 TRBV2 CASSVPGHLNTEAFF TGTGCCAGCAGCGTCCCGGGACACCTCAACACTGAAGCTTTCTTT
. few TRBJ1-1 TRBV11-3 CASSFKAEAFF TGTGCCAGCAGCTTTAAAGCTGAAGCTTTCTTT
. . TRBJ2-6 TRBV29-1 CSVADKVTNVLTF TGCAGCGTGGCTGACAAAGTGACCAACGTCCTGACTTTC
. few TRBJ1-4 TRBV5-1 CASSLSWGEEKLFF TGCGCCAGCAGCTTGTCTTGGGGTGAGGAAAAACTGTTTTTT
TRBD1 . TRBJ1-2 TRBV5-1 CASSLATPTGQAGYTF TGCGCCAGCAGCTTGGCTACCCCTACGGGACAGGCGGGCTACACCTTC
TRBD1 . TRBJ2-5 TRBV7-3 CASSSQGARETQYF TGTGCCAGCAGCTCACAGGGGGCTCGGGAGACCCAGTACTTC
. . TRBJ1-1 TRBV7-2 CASSLIGTTEAFF TGTGCCAGCAGCTTAATAGGAACGACTGAAGCTTTCTTT
TRBD1 . TRBJ2-3 TRBV30 CAWSGLAGGASTDTQYF TGTGCCTGGAGTGGATTGGCAGGGGGCGCAAGCACAGATACGCAGTATTTT
. few TRBJ2-5 TRBV28 CASSFGRVETQYF TGTGCCAGCAGTTTCGGTCGGGTGGAGACCCAGTACTTC
TRBD1 many TRBJ1-5 TRBV18 CASSLQGANQPQHF TGTGCCAGCTCACTTCAGGGGGCGAATCAGCCCCAGCATTTT
. few TRBJ2-7 TRBV7-2 CASSSAGAPSSYEQYF TGTGCCAGCAGCTCCGCCGGGGCCCCGAGCTCCTACGAGCAGTACTTC
. few TRBJ2-3 TRBV20-1 CSAPPLTRASTDTQYF TGCAGTGCCCCGCCCTTGACTAGAGCCAGCACAGATACGCAGTATTTT
TRBD2 . TRBJ2-1 TRBV20-1 CSATRAGESNEQFF TGCAGTGCTACCCGGGCGGGAGAGTCCAACGAGCAGTTCTTC
. . TRBJ1-2 TRBV27 CASRSWGGPEDGYTF TGTGCCAGCAGAAGTTGGGGGGGCCCGGAGGATGGCTACACCTTC
TRBD2 few TRBJ2-1 TRBV24-1 CATSDPTGTSLNEQFF TGTGCCACCAGTGACCCCACCGGGACTAGCTTGAATGAGCAGTTCTTC
. few TRBJ2-5 TRBV29-1 CSVVSRGETQYF TGCAGCGTTGTTTCCCGGGGGGAGACCCAGTACTTC
TRBD2 many TRBJ2-1 TRBV7-2 CASSPPGLAFNEQFF TGTGCCAGCAGTCCTCCGGGACTAGCGTTCAATGAGCAGTTCTTC
. . TRBJ2-5 TRBV3-1 CASSQDGNSQETQYF TGTGCCAGCAGCCAAGATGGGAACAGCCAAGAGACCCAGTACTTC
TRBD1 . TRBJ2-7 TRBV12-5 CASGFAPGQGTYEQYF TGTGCTAGTGGTTTCGCACCGGGACAGGGGACCTACGAGCAGTACTTC
TRBD2 . TRBJ2-3 TRBV2 CATQAGTSPTDTQYF TGTGCCACCCAAGCCGGGACTAGCCCTACAGATACGCAGTATTTT
. . TRBJ2-6 TRBV3-1 CASSQEGTGVGANVLTF TGTGCCAGCAGCCAAGAGGGGACGGGAGTTGGGGCCAACGTCCTGACTTTC
TRBD1 few TRBJ1-2 TRBV6-1 CASSETGLGGYTF TGTGCCAGCAGTGAGACAGGGCTTGGCGGCTACACCTTC
. . TRBJ2-7 TRBV5-1 CASSQGSGGPGPVQYF TGCGCCAGCAGCCAGGGCTCCGGGGGGCCTGGCCCGGTGCAGTACTTC
. few TRBJ2-1 TRBV14 CASGNRVPSGEQFF TGTGCCAGCGGTAACAGGGTACCGTCGGGTGAGCAGTTCTTC
. few TRBJ2-7 TRBV7-2 CASSLVSRRQYF TGTGCCAGCAGCTTAGTATCGCGTCGGCAGTACTTC
TRBD2 . TRBJ2-1 TRBV5-1 CASSSLAGGHNEQFF TGCGCCAGCAGCTCCCTAGCGGGGGGGCACAATGAGCAGTTCTTC
. few TRBJ2-1 TRBV11-3 CASSLAGGPLNEQFF TGTGCCAGCAGCTTAGCAGGGGGGCCTCTCAATGAGCAGTTCTTC
TRBD2 . TRBJ2-1 TRBV5-4 CASMRSGIGNEQFF TGTGCCAGCATGCGTAGCGGGATTGGGAATGAGCAGTTCTTC
TRBD1 few TRBJ2-1 TRBV7-9 CASSFGAGGNEQFF TGTGCCAGCAGCTTTGGGGCAGGGGGCAATGAGCAGTTCTTC
. . TRBJ2-1 TRBV11-2 CASSLETVSSYNEQFF TGTGCCAGCAGCTTAGAAACCGTGAGCTCCTACAATGAGCAGTTCTTC
TRBD1 few TRBJ1-2 TRBV14 CASSPFGQGGYGYTF TGTGCCAGCAGCCCTTTCGGACAGGGCGGCTATGGCTACACCTTC
TRBD2 many TRBJ2-3 TRBV6-2/TRBV6-3 CASSYLPRLAGGPDTQYF TGTGCCAGCAGTTACTTGCCCCGACTAGCGGGAGGGCCAGATACGCAGTATTTT
TRBD1 . TRBJ1-5 TRBV6-5 CASRRGGNQPQHF TGTGCCAGCCGCAGGGGGGGCAATCAGCCCCAGCATTTT
TRBD2 few TRBJ2-1 TRBV5-1 CASSLISGLGGYNEQFF TGCGCCAGCAGCTTGATTTCGGGACTAGGCGGATACAATGAGCAGTTCTTC
. . TRBJ1-5 TRBV2 CATRDRVANQPQHF TGTGCCACCAGGGACCGCGTAGCAAATCAGCCCCAGCATTTT
. . TRBJ1-3 TRBV19 CASSIRGPGGNTIYF TGTGCCAGTAGTATCAGGGGACCCGGCGGAAACACCATATATTTT
. . TRBJ2-1 TRBV20-1 CSAAQEGSYNEQFF TGCAGTGCTGCTCAGGAGGGCTCCTACAATGAGCAGTTCTTC
. few TRBJ1-1 TRBV5-1 CASSRLLNTEAFF TGCGCCAGCAGCCGACTATTGAACACTGAAGCTTTCTTT
TRBD2 . TRBJ2-2 TRBV29-1 CSVEGTRNTGELFF TGCAGCGTTGAAGGGACTAGGAACACCGGGGAGCTGTTTTTT
. . TRBJ2-7 TRBV5-4 CASSLLGPSGEQYF TGTGCCAGCAGCTTGTTGGGACCTTCGGGGGAGCAGTACTTC
. . TRBJ2-3 TRBV9 CASSVGGGAGTDTQYF TGTGCCAGCAGCGTAGGGGGCGGAGCAGGTACTGATACGCAGTATTTT
. . TRBJ2-7 TRBV5-1 CASSVSGVGYEQYF TGCGCCAGCAGCGTCTCGGGGGTTGGGTACGAGCAGTACTTC
TRBD1 few TRBJ1-1 TRBV11-3 CASSPTLDRGNTEAFF TGTGCCAGCAGCCCTACTCTTGACAGGGGGAACACTGAAGCTTTCTTT
TRBD2 many TRBJ2-2 TRBV9 CASSVGASGSQNTGELFF TGTGCCAGCAGCGTAGGGGCTAGCGGGAGCCAGAACACCGGGGAGCTGTTTTTT
. few TRBJ2-7 TRBV14 CASSPRDGYEQYF TGTGCCAGCAGCCCCCGGGACGGTTACGAGCAGTACTTC
. . TRBJ1-1 TRBV7-6 CASSSQNTEAFF TGTGCCAGCAGCTCTCAGAACACTGAAGCTTTCTTT